The sequence of this T cell receptor beta chain was determined in a study of glioma-infiltrating T cells after dendritic cell vaccination. Overall study: Patients received three intradermal dendritic cell vaccine injections at biweekly intervals.

Primers: 60 V beta forward and 13 J beta reverse. The protocol was immunoSEQ multiplex PCR, while the TCRdb copy is restricted to in-frame clones and leaves out a portion. The data contain nearly 85,000 clones, over 85% of them singletons. In germline, CDR1 is LGHNT, CDR2 FRNRAP. CDR3 length equals 13 residues. The V end was cut by 3 bases, the J end by 11 bases, with 14 bases between. The sequence derives from a human donor with glioblastoma. The source was blood, collected before dendritic cell vaccination. V usage is TRBV12-5 and J usage is TRBJ1-5; tentative D call: TRBD1 (6 bases). CDR3 sequence (DNA): TGTGCTAGTGGTTTTTCGGGGGGGGGCTCCCAGCATTTT. Translation: CASGFSGGGSQHF.